Listed below are T cell receptor beta chains from one sample, sequenced in a study of blood T cell repertoires in COVID-19. Some clones are missing from TCRdb's copy, which holds only in-frame ones; the method was immunoSEQ multiplex PCR. The repertoire has 350,000 to 400,000 clones, approximately 91% of them found once; the top ten carry around 0.94%. Material: PBMCs or T cells enriched from blood (not recorded which). These receptor sequences come from a woman aged 40 to 50 who had been exposed to COVID-19. The CDR3 runs from the conserved cysteine through the conserved F or W. The order of the fields is clone size, CDR3 length, D gene, V gene, J gene, CDR3 DNA, CDR3 protein. A D gene is named only where the DNA matches it firmly. Only some rows state a clone size, as once, few, many or a class for expanded clones.

>-|16|TRBD1|TRBV24-1|TRBJ2-1
TGTGCCACCAGTGATTTAAATACCGGGACAGGCGATGAGCAGTTCTTC
CATSDLNTGTGDEQFF
>-|15|-|TRBV27|TRBJ2-6
TGTGCCAGCAGTTCAGCAGGGGCCGGGGCCAACGTCCTGACTTTC
CASSSAGAGANVLTF
>few|14|-|TRBV7-8|TRBJ2-7
TGTGCCAGCAGCCCCGCCGGGGTCTCCTACGAGCAGTACTTC
CASSPAGVSYEQYF
>-|14|TRBD1|TRBV5-6|TRBJ1-1
TGTGCCAGCAGCTTGTTGGACAGGGACACTGAAGCTTTCTTT
CASSLLDRDTEAFF
>-|16|-|TRBV25-1|TRBJ1-5
TGTGCCAGCAGTGATACCAGGGGTGGGAGCAATCAGCCCCAGCATTTT
CASSDTRGGSNQPQHF
>-|16|TRBD1|TRBV7-9|TRBJ2-4
TGTGCCAGCAGCTTAGGACAGGGATCTTCCAAAAACATTCAGTACTTC
CASSLGQGSSKNIQYF
>once|18|-|TRBV4-3|TRBJ1-2
TGCGCCAGCAGCCAAGTGATATTCCCGGCAGGACTACTAGAGGGCTACACCTTC
CASSQVIFPAGLLEGYTF
>-|15|TRBD1|TRBV9|TRBJ2-1
TGTGCCAGCAGCGATGACCCGGGACAGTACAATGAGCAGTTCTTC
CASSDDPGQYNEQFF
>-|15|TRBD1|TRBV15|TRBJ1-2
TGTGCCACCAGCAGAGATCTTCAGGGGGCGGGCGGCTACACCTTC
CATSRDLQGAGGYTF
>-|15|TRBD1|TRBV6-2/TRBV6-3|TRBJ2-7
TGTGCCAGCAGTCCCCCGGGACAGAACTCCTACGAGCAGTACTTC
CASSPPGQNSYEQYF
>-|13|TRBD1|TRBV11-3|TRBJ1-1
TGTGCCAGCAGCCAGGACAGGGGGTCTGAAGCTTTCTTT
CASSQDRGSEAFF
>-|20|-|TRBV5-4|TRBJ2-1
TGTGCCAGCAGCTTGGTGGGGGTGCACCGGCCAGGGGCTAGGGACAATGAGCAGTTCTTC
CASSLVGVHRPGARDNEQFF
>-|16|TRBD1|TRBV27|TRBJ2-1
TGTGCCAGCAGTTTAAGGGGGGACAGGCGGCTAATTAAGCAGTTCTTC
CASSLRGDRRLIKQFF
>-|14|-|TRBV7-3|TRBJ2-5
TGTGCCAGCAGCTTAACGGGGGGGCCAGAGACCCAGTACTTC
CASSLTGGPETQYF
>-|15|-|TRBV3-1/TRBV3-2|TRBJ2-1
TGTGCCAGCAGCCACATGGCCCTAGGAATTGCTGAGCAGTTCTTC
CASSHMALGIAEQFF
>-|14|TRBD1|TRBV7-8|TRBJ1-6
TGTGCCAGCAGCTCGGGACAGGGAAGTTCACCCCTCCACTTT
CASSSGQGSSPLHF
>-|15|TRBD1|TRBV24-1|TRBJ1-5
TGTGCCACTTCCCAGACAGGGGCGATCGATCAGCCCCAGCATTTT
CATSQTGAIDQPQHF
>-|13|-|TRBV27|TRBJ2-1
TGTGCCAGCAGTTTAACCGAGTACAATGAGCAGTTCTTC
CASSLTEYNEQFF
>-|16|-|TRBV5-6|TRBJ1-1
TGTGCCAGCAGCTCCCGGACGGGGGGGCTTGGCACTGAAGCTTTCTTT
CASSSRTGGLGTEAFF
>-|13|-|TRBV14|TRBJ1-2
TGTGCCAGCAGCCAACAGGGAGGCTATGGCTACACCTTC
CASSQQGGYGYTF
>-|15|-|TRBV4-1|TRBJ2-5
TGCGCCAGCAGCCCCCTGGATCGGGTGCAAGAGACCCAGTACTTC
CASSPLDRVQETQYF
>-|15|-|TRBV27|TRBJ1-2
TGTGCCAGCAGTCAGTACTCTTTTGTTGGCGGTGGCTACACCTTC
CASSQYSFVGGGYTF